These T cell receptor beta chains were read from a single sample in a study of blood T cells in healthy people across ages. TCRdb ran MiXCR on the 5' RACE reads and lists one entry per CDR3 protein. The sample shows hundreds of thousands of distinct CDR3 sequences, approximately 67% of them seen only once. Sequenced input: blood. The receptors were gathered from a man aged 25 to 45 in good health. The CDR3 runs from the conserved cysteine through the conserved F or W. The D gene is left open where the match is weak. Rows give clone size only sometimes, using once, few, many, or a class for an expanded clone.

TRBV4-1	NA	TRBJ1-6	NA	TGCGCCAGCAGCCAAGGACAGTTCTATAATTCACCCCTCCACTTT	CASSQGQFYNSPLHF
TRBV7-2	TRBD2	TRBJ2-5	NA	TGTGCCAGCAGTACTCGGACTAGCGGGGCTAGCAAGACCCAGTACTTC	CASSTRTSGASKTQYF
TRBV27	TRBD2	TRBJ2-7	NA	TGTGCCTCATCAGCGGGGGCGATATCGCCCTACGAGCAGTACTTC	CASSAGAISPYEQYF
TRBV6-4	NA	TRBJ2-3	NA	TGTGCCAGCAGTGACGGCAGCCTCACAGATACGCAGTATTTT	CASSDGSLTDTQYF
TRBV28	NA	TRBJ1-1	NA	TGTGCCAGCAGTCCGGGAGTCATGAACACTGAAGCTTTCTTT	CASSPGVMNTEAFF
TRBV27	NA	TRBJ2-1	NA	TGTGCCAGCAGTTTATCCCTCGGGACCGGCCTCGATGAGCAGTTCTTC	CASSLSLGTGLDEQFF
TRBV7-2	TRBD2	TRBJ2-3	NA	TGTGCCAGCAGAGAGGGAGCAGCGGGGGTGGGGACGCAGTATTTT	CASREGAAGVGTQYF
TRBV7-3	NA	TRBJ1-1	NA	TGTGCCAGCAGCTTAACTTCGGGACCCCAGAACACTGAAGCTTTCTTT	CASSLTSGPQNTEAFF
TRBV20-1	NA	TRBJ1-4	NA	TGCAGTGCTAGACTACTCCCAGCCAGAGGGGAAAAACTGTTTTTT	CSARLLPARGEKLFF
TRBV7-2	TRBD2	TRBJ2-5	NA	TGTGCCAGCAGTAGGACTAGGGATGAAGAGACCCAGTACTTC	CASSRTRDEETQYF
TRBV4-2	NA	TRBJ2-1	few	TGTGCCAGCAGACTAGTCAATGAGCAGTTCTTC	CASRLVNEQFF
TRBV4-2	NA	TRBJ2-7	NA	TGTGCCAGCAGCCAAGGGATGTACGGGGCAGACTACGAGCAGTACTTC	CASSQGMYGADYEQYF
TRBV15	TRBD2	TRBJ2-7	NA	TGTGCCACCAGCCTCACTAGCGGGAGATCCTACGAGCAGTACTTC	CATSLTSGRSYEQYF
TRBV20-1	NA	TRBJ1-2	NA	TGCAGTGCTAGCGAAGGATATGGCTACACCTTC	CSASEGYGYTF
TRBV29-1	TRBD1	TRBJ2-5	NA	TGCAGCGTTGCCGGGACAGGAGAGACCCAGTACTTC	CSVAGTGETQYF
TRBV28	TRBD1	TRBJ1-6	few	TGTGCCAGCAGTGGCCAGGGGGTGGATTCACCCCTCCACTTT	CASSGQGVDSPLHF
TRBV27	NA	TRBJ2-5	few	TGTGCCAGCAGTCCGGGGTCCTGGGGCCTCGGACAAGAGACCCAGTACTTC	CASSPGSWGLGQETQYF
TRBV2	NA	TRBJ2-5	NA	TGTGCCAGCAGTGAATTGAGGTCCGAGACCCAGTACTTC	CASSELRSETQYF
TRBV7-6	NA	TRBJ2-1	NA	TGTGCCAGCAGCTCATTGGGAGTCCGGAATGAGCAGTTCTTC	CASSSLGVRNEQFF
TRBV4-3	TRBD1	TRBJ1-4	few	TGCGCCAGCAGCTTCCGACAGGGAGTTTATGAAAAACTGTTTTTT	CASSFRQGVYEKLFF
TRBV20-1	NA	TRBJ2-1	NA	TGCAGTGCCCAACTAGAACCTAGCTCCTACAATGAGCAGTTCTTC	CSAQLEPSSYNEQFF
TRBV27	NA	TRBJ2-7	few	TGTGCCAGCAGTTCCCCGGGCAGGCCTCCCTACGAGCAGTACTTC	CASSSPGRPPYEQYF